This is a list of T cell receptor beta chains from one sample in a study of cytomegalovirus exposure and HLA in healthy donors. Profiling relied on immunoSEQ multiplex PCR, and the TCRdb table lists in-frame clones only, not all of them. The data hold 150,000 to 200,000 clones, with 80% to 90% observed a single time. The sequencing input was PBMCs. These receptors originate from a man aged 18 to 35 in good health and CMV-seropositive. CDR3s include the opening cysteine and the closing phenylalanine or tryptophan. A D gene is named only where the DNA matches it firmly. Clone size, where shown, is once, few, many, or a class for clones that have expanded.

>TRBV11-2|TRBD2|-|TRBJ2-7
CASSLDRASGGEQYF
TGTGCCAGCAGCTTAGATCGGGCTAGCGGGGGCGAGCAGTACTTC
>TRBV25-1|TRBD1|-|TRBJ2-7
CASSGTGGREQYF
TGTGCCAGCAGTGGAACAGGGGGACGCGAGCAGTACTTC
>TRBV5-4|TRBD1|-|TRBJ1-5
CASSPGQSNQPQHF
TGTGCCAGCAGCCCGGGACAGAGCAATCAGCCCCAGCATTTT
>TRBV28|-|few|TRBJ1-1
CASIRTAEAFF
TGTGCCAGCATCCGTACGGCTGAAGCTTTCTTT
>TRBV9|TRBD1|-|TRBJ2-7
CASSVNRGLSEQYF
TGTGCCAGCAGCGTAAACAGGGGGCTGAGCGAGCAGTACTTC
>TRBV19|-|-|TRBJ1-2
CASGSGGYTF
TGTGCCAGTGGGTCAGGGGGCTACACCTTC
>TRBV10-3|-|once|TRBJ2-5
CAISERAGGTETQYF
TGTGCCATCAGTGAACGGGCAGGGGGGACGGAGACCCAGTACTTC
>TRBV28|-|once|TRBJ2-5
CASSLPGPGQETQYF
TGTGCCAGCAGTTTGCCAGGTCCAGGCCAAGAGACCCAGTACTTC
>TRBV7-8|-|-|TRBJ1-1
CASSLLGGNTEAFF
TGTGCCAGCAGCTTACTCGGTGGGAACACTGAAGCTTTCTTT
>TRBV6-5|TRBD1|-|TRBJ2-1
CASTGQGADEQFF
TGTGCCAGCACCGGACAGGGGGCGGATGAGCAGTTCTTC
>TRBV11-2|-|-|TRBJ2-1
CASSSRNEQFF
TGTGCCAGCAGCTCGAGAAATGAGCAGTTCTTC
>TRBV18|-|few|TRBJ2-3
CASSPPSRGSDTQYF
TGTGCCAGCTCACCACCTTCCCGGGGGTCAGATACGCAGTATTTT